This T cell receptor beta chain is from a study of T cell changes during pregnancy in multiple sclerosis. The CDR3 totals 15 residues. CDR1 SGHDN and CDR2 FVKESK come from the germline V gene. The V gene lost 3 bases and the J gene lost 0 bases, with 9 bases spanning the gap. Generated by immunoSEQ multiplex PCR, the TCRdb table keeps only in-frame clones and is missing some. The table shows about 34,000 clones, with 85% to 90% occurring only once. The TCR originated in a female donor with multiple sclerosis, enrolled in a pregnancy study. Here the sequenced sample was CD8+ T cells from peripheral blood mononuclear cells, taken in the third trimester of pregnancy. This chain links TRBV14 with TRBJ1-3; D not resolved. The CDR3 DNA reads TGTGCCAGCAGCCAGTGGTCAGACTCTGGAAACACCATATATTTT. Translation gives CASSQWSDSGNTIYF.